Listed below are T cell receptor beta chains from one sample, sequenced in a study of siplizumab effects on memory and regulatory T cells. TCRdb's copy holds only in-frame clones and misses some; the assay was immunoSEQ multiplex PCR. The data show about 87,000 clones, around 90% seen once. Material: Tregs sorted from blood. These receptors were obtained from a human donor in good health. Each CDR3 is given with its conserved first and last residue. D genes are given only for firm matches. Size values are once, few and many counts, or a class for expanded clones, and some rows have none.

abundance	j_gene	d_gene	v_gene	CDR3aa	CDR3nt
NA	TRBJ1-4	TRBD1	TRBV7-3	CASSQTGDGKLFF	TGTGCCAGCAGCCAGACAGGGGATGGAAAACTGTTTTTT
NA	TRBJ1-2	TRBD1	TRBV6-1	CATETGGVYGYTF	TGTGCCACGGAGACAGGGGGGGTCTATGGCTACACCTTC
NA	TRBJ2-1	NA	TRBV27	CASSLYWPEENNEQFF	TGTGCCAGCAGTTTATATTGGCCCGAAGAAAACAATGAGCAGTTCTTC
NA	TRBJ2-7	NA	TRBV4-1	CASSHSSGAIYEQYF	TGCGCCAGCAGCCATTCCTCCGGGGCCATCTACGAGCAGTACTTC
NA	TRBJ2-7	NA	TRBV19	CASSIRGDSTWAYEQYF	TGTGCCAGTAGTATCCGTGGGGACTCCACCTGGGCTTACGAGCAGTACTTC
NA	TRBJ2-2	NA	TRBV10-3	CAISEVSGPTGELFF	TGTGCCATCAGTGAAGTAAGCGGACCCACCGGGGAGCTGTTTTTT
NA	TRBJ2-5	NA	TRBV19	CASSLYGGYQETQYF	TGTGCCAGTAGTCTCTATGGGGGCTACCAAGAGACCCAGTACTTC
NA	TRBJ2-2	NA	TRBV9	CASSVNPRNTGELFF	TGTGCCAGCAGCGTAAACCCCAGGAACACCGGGGAGCTGTTTTTT
NA	TRBJ1-2	NA	TRBV19	CASSIGRLTNYGYTF	TGTGCCAGTAGTATAGGCCGGCTTACTAACTATGGCTACACCTTC
NA	TRBJ2-5	TRBD1	TRBV5-6	CASSLTGAQETQYF	TGTGCCAGCAGCTTGACAGGGGCCCAAGAGACCCAGTACTTC
NA	TRBJ2-5	TRBD2	TRBV4-1	CASSQDVSGGAQETQYF	TGCGCCAGCAGCCAAGACGTCAGCGGGGGAGCCCAAGAGACCCAGTACTTC
NA	TRBJ2-7	TRBD2	TRBV18	CASSPRGTSGGPHYEQYF	TGTGCCAGCTCACCACGCGGGACTAGCGGGGGCCCACACTACGAGCAGTACTTC
NA	TRBJ1-6	NA	TRBV5-1	CASSPETGVLNSPLHF	TGCGCCAGCAGCCCCGAGACAGGAGTACTAAATTCACCCCTCCACTTT
NA	TRBJ1-5	NA	TRBV19	CATKNWGRGSNQPQHF	TGTGCCACTAAAAACTGGGGCAGGGGAAGCAATCAGCCCCAGCATTTT
NA	TRBJ2-5	TRBD1	TRBV10-3	CAISYRQGRETQYF	TGTGCCATCAGTTATAGACAGGGAAGAGAGACCCAGTACTTC
NA	TRBJ1-4	TRBD1	TRBV14	CASSRGTGVEKLFF	TGTGCCAGCAGCCGCGGGACAGGGGTCGAAAAACTGTTTTTT
NA	TRBJ1-5	TRBD1	TRBV19	CASSYSPTGGVQPQHF	TGTGCCAGTAGCTATAGCCCAACAGGGGGCGTTCAGCCCCAGCATTTT
few	TRBJ1-6	NA	TRBV11-2	CASSLAGEIKNSPLHF	TGTGCCAGCAGCTTAGCTGGTGAGATTAAAAATTCACCCCTCCACTTT
NA	TRBJ1-4	NA	TRBV5-1	CASSLQHSTNEKLFF	TGCGCCAGCAGTCTACAGCATTCAACTAATGAAAAACTGTTTTTT
NA	TRBJ2-3	NA	TRBV6-6	CASSLGRATDTQYF	TGTGCCAGCAGCCTCGGGCGGGCCACAGATACGCAGTATTTT
NA	TRBJ2-1	NA	TRBV7-2	CASSSLGDGSYNEQFF	TGTGCCAGCAGCTCCCTGGGGGACGGCTCCTACAATGAGCAGTTCTTC
NA	TRBJ1-1	NA	TRBV29-1	CSVEIRELGDKAEAFF	TGCAGCGTTGAAATAAGGGAGTTGGGGGATAAGGCTGAAGCTTTCTTT
NA	TRBJ1-1	NA	TRBV2	CASSSRGNTEAFF	TGTGCCAGCAGTTCAAGAGGTAACACTGAAGCTTTCTTT
NA	TRBJ2-1	TRBD1	TRBV5-1	CASSPGQGAMGEQFF	TGCGCCAGCAGCCCGGGACAGGGGGCGATGGGTGAGCAGTTCTTC
NA	TRBJ2-5	NA	TRBV5-1	CASSLWTAREAQYF	TGCGCCAGCAGCTTATGGACTGCAAGAGAGGCCCAGTACTTC
NA	TRBJ2-7	NA	TRBV5-5	CASSFGQVAYEQYF	TGTGCCAGCAGCTTTGGGCAGGTAGCCTACGAGCAGTACTTC
NA	TRBJ1-1	TRBD1	TRBV19	CASRFDPYRGAISSASVEAFF	TGTGCCAGTAGGTTCGATCCGTACAGGGGGGCGATTTCTAGTGCTTCCGTTGAAGCTTTCTTT
once	TRBJ2-7	TRBD1	TRBV6-6	CASSYSKGQGAYEQYF	TGTGCCAGCAGTTACTCGAAAGGACAGGGGGCTTACGAGCAGTACTTC
NA	TRBJ2-2	NA	TRBV5-1	CASRTWGSMSGELFF	TGCGCCAGCAGGACTTGGGGGTCGATGTCCGGGGAGCTGTTTTTT
NA	TRBJ2-7	NA	TRBV7-9	CASSLLRPTGMDYEQYF	TGTGCCAGCAGCTTACTGCGGCCGACAGGTATGGACTACGAGCAGTACTTC
NA	TRBJ2-4	TRBD1	TRBV5-1	CASSLTGQVDIQYF	TGCGCCAGCAGCTTAACGGGACAGGTAGACATTCAGTACTTC
NA	TRBJ1-5	NA	TRBV25-1	CASSEFTVNQPQHF	TGTGCCAGCAGTGAATTTACAGTCAATCAGCCCCAGCATTTT
NA	TRBJ1-5	NA	TRBV6-6	CASSGTQDGNQPQHF	TGTGCCAGCAGTGGAACACAGGACGGCAATCAGCCCCAGCATTTT
NA	TRBJ1-1	NA	TRBV6-6	CASSTQLNTEAFF	TGTGCCAGCAGTACCCAATTAAACACTGAAGCTTTCTTT
NA	TRBJ1-6	TRBD1	TRBV9	CASSVSGTGAFSPLHF	TGTGCCAGCAGCGTATCCGGGACAGGGGCCTTTTCACCCCTCCACTTT
NA	TRBJ1-6	NA	TRBV28	CASRGAANSPLHF	TGTGCCAGCCGAGGGGCAGCTAATTCACCCCTCCACTTT
NA	TRBJ2-3	NA	TRBV21-1	CASTWACRAAQYF	TGTGCCAGCACCTGGGCATGTAGGGCCGCGCAGTATTTT
NA	TRBJ1-4	TRBD1	TRBV29-1	CSVGQGAQEKLFF	TGCAGCGTCGGACAGGGGGCGCAGGAAAAACTGTTTTTT
NA	TRBJ1-1	NA	TRBV11-2	CASSFAAVMAFF	TGTGCCAGCAGCTTTGCAGCCGTAATGGCTTTCTTT
NA	TRBJ2-7	NA	TRBV5-6	CASSGGTARIFEQYF	TGTGCCAGCAGCGGCGGGACAGCCCGAATTTTCGAGCAGTACTTC
NA	TRBJ1-4	NA	TRBV7-9	CASSLIGAYNEKLFF	TGTGCCAGCAGCTTAATCGGGGCCTATAATGAAAAACTGTTTTTT
few	TRBJ1-6	NA	TRBV18	CASSPANSPLHF	TGTGCCAGCTCACCCGCCAATTCACCCCTCCACTTT
once	TRBJ2-1	NA	TRBV18	CASSPLYYRDEQFF	TGTGCCAGCTCACCACTTTATTACAGGGATGAGCAGTTCTTC
once	TRBJ1-2	NA	TRBV5-1	CASSLVQRDYGYTF	TGCGCCAGCAGCTTGGTACAGAGGGACTATGGCTACACCTTC
NA	TRBJ2-5	NA	TRBV10-3	CAISEYDGETQYF	TGTGCCATCAGTGAGTACGACGGAGAGACCCAGTACTTC
NA	TRBJ2-3	TRBD2	TRBV27	CATSTSGGGDTQYF	TGTGCCACTTCGACTAGCGGGGGCGGAGATACGCAGTATTTT
NA	TRBJ2-2	TRBD2	TRBV11-2	CASSPGGIILNTGELFF	TGTGCCAGCAGCCCGGGGGGGATAATACTGAACACCGGGGAGCTGTTTTTT
NA	TRBJ1-3	NA	TRBV5-1	CASSRGLGESGNTIYF	TGCGCCAGCAGCCGGGGGTTAGGGGAGTCTGGAAACACCATATATTTT
NA	TRBJ1-2	NA	TRBV7-8	CASSLGTGPYGYTF	TGTGCCAGCAGCTTAGGAACAGGTCCCTATGGCTACACCTTC
NA	TRBJ1-1	NA	TRBV7-2	CASSLNPGREAFF	TGTGCCAGCAGCTTAAATCCCGGGCGTGAAGCTTTCTTT
NA	TRBJ2-2	TRBD2	TRBV6-5	CASSYGAGDTGELFF	TGTGCCAGCAGTTACGGGGCGGGGGACACCGGGGAGCTGTTTTTT